A single sample gave rise to the 17 T cell receptor beta chains below, sequenced in a study of blood T cell repertoires in COVID-19. Assay used: immunoSEQ multiplex PCR; TCRdb lists only in-frame clones, some missing. The sample comprises over 200,000 clones, 80% to 95% of which are singletons, and 0.75% to 1% rests with the top ten. Sequenced sample: peripheral blood. Receptor source: a man aged 60-69 years with COVID-19, enrolled during active disease.

This clone turned up a few times. The rearrangement links TRBV4-3 to TRBJ2-7, with a possible D match to TRBD1 (5 bases). V was trimmed by 0 bases and J by 2 bases, leaving 8 bases between them. The CDR3 runs 14 residues. Germline V gene data show CDR1 as LGHNA and CDR2 as YSLEER. CDR3 nucleotides: TGCGCCAGCAGCCAAGAGGCAGGGACCTACGAGCAGTACTTC. As protein: CASSQEAGTYEQYF.

The chain links TRBV24-1 to TRBJ2-7, with D perhaps TRBD2 (7 bases). This CDR3 has 17 amino acids. Germline loops: CDR1 KGHDR, CDR2 SFDVKD. The ends were cut back, 5 bases at V and 3 bases at J, with 22 bases in the middle. In DNA, the CDR3 is TGTGCCACCAGTGGGGTTGGGGGCGCGGGGGCTGACTACGAGCAGTACTTC. Its translation is CATSGVGGAGADYEQYF.

The chain uses TRBV24-1 and TRBJ2-5; D ambiguous. This CDR3 is 13 amino acids long. Germline values: CDR1 KGHDR, CDR2 SFDVKD. V was cut by 4 bases and J by 1 base, with 6 bases left in between. The CDR3 reads CATSDGSQETQYF. CDR3 coding DNA: TGTGCCACCAGTGACGGGTCCCAAGAGACCCAGTACTTC.

The chain carries TRBV7-9 and TRBJ1-6; 8 nucleotides line up with TRBD1. CDR1 SEHNR and CDR2 FQNEAQ come from the germline V gene (reference sequence). The CDR3 is made up of 14 amino acids. V was pared by 5 bases and J by 9 bases, with 6 bases of the junction left unmatched. The CDR3 nucleotides are TGTGCCAGCAGCATAGGGACAGGCGGTTCACCCCTCCACTTT. Translating gives CASSIGTGGSPLHF.

Worth noting for this clone: This specimen includes other DNA sequences encoding the same CDR3. The chain has TRBV12-3 or TRBV12-4 and TRBJ1-2, with a tentative D call TRBD1 (5 bases). The CDR3 contains 13 residues. Trimming shortened V by 3 bases and J by 2 bases, and 7 bases separated the two germline ends. CDR3 region: CASSLGQNYGYTF. The CDR3 region has the DNA TGTGCCAGCAGTTTGGGGCAAAACTATGGCTACACCTTC.

This clone was observed once. CDR3 protein: CAWARQGGQYF. The DNA of the CDR3 is TGTGCCTGGGCCCGACAGGGTGGGCAGTACTTC. This chain links TRBV30 with TRBJ2-7, with 7 nucleotides matching TRBD1. This CDR3 spans 11 amino acids. After removal of 5 bases from V and 9 bases from J, the junction contained 7 bases not matched to a gene. Germline CDR1 and CDR2: GTSNPN and SVGIG (reference sequence).

V and J are TRBV9 and TRBJ1-1; D possibly corresponds to TRBD1 (5 bases). V was shortened by 3 bases and J by 4 bases, with 16 bases between the two germline ends. Germline CDR1 reads SGDLS; CDR2 reads YYNGEE. The CDR3 has 15 amino acids. The chain's CDR3 is CASSGQPGGSTEAFF. The CDR3 DNA sequence: TGTGCCAGCAGCGGACAACCGGGGGGGAGCACTGAAGCTTTCTTT.

This clone was found once. This chain joins TRBV19 and TRBJ2-1; 8 bases are a match to TRBD1. Germline V lookup: CDR1 LNHDA, CDR2 SQIVND (reference sequence). V trimming: 4 bases; J trimming: 13 bases; junction bases outside the gene matches: 6. The CDR3 loop spans 12 amino acids. CDR3 nucleotides: TGTGCCAGTAGTAGCAGGGGGCTTAGTCAGTTCTTC. Translated, it gives CASSSRGLSQFF.

The J gene is TRBJ2-2, the V gene TRBV7-3; 8 positions match TRBD2. This CDR3 has 14 amino acids. The V gene end was trimmed by 4 bases and the J gene end by 7 bases; junction bases not matched to a gene: 5. From germline, CDR1 is SGHTA and CDR2 FQGTGA. CDR3 loop: CASSSSGTSGELFF. The CDR3 nucleotides are TGTGCCAGCAGCTCCTCCGGGACTAGCGGGGAGCTGTTTTTT.

This chain links TRBV5-4 with TRBJ1-4; 9 bases match TRBD1. Germline V CDR1 and CDR2: SGHNT, YYREEE (reference sequence). The CDR3 sequence is 15 residues long. Losses at the gene ends were 2 bases for V and 10 bases for J; bases not matched to a gene: 9. The CDR3 reads CASSFDLTGGGKLFF. In DNA, the CDR3 is TGTGCCAGCAGCTTTGATCTGACAGGGGGTGGAAAACTGTTTTTT.

This chain connects TRBV19 to TRBJ2-2; 7 bases are shared with TRBD2. Per germline, CDR1 LNHDA and CDR2 SQIVND (reference sequence). The CDR3 contains 15 residues. J gave up 6 bases and V 8 bases, and 12 bases lay outside the gene matches. The CDR3 bases are TGTGCCAGTGAACCGGGCGGGGGAATTGCCGGGGAGCTGTTTTTT. Translation: CASEPGGGIAGELFF.

The genes are TRBV27 and TRBJ2-7, with D possibly TRBD1 on 6 matching bases. The CDR3 runs 13 residues. The germline V gene has CDR1 MNHEY and CDR2 SMNVEV (reference sequence). The V end was cut by 4 bases, the J end by 2 bases, with 9 bases between. The CDR3 DNA reads TGTGCCAGCAGTTCCAGGGGCCCCTACGAGCAGTACTTC. It translates to CASSSRGPYEQYF.

This clone was seen once. The chain combines TRBV24-1 with TRBJ1-2; 8 positions agree with TRBD1. The germline gives CDR1 KGHDR, CDR2 SFDVKD. This CDR3 region has 15 residues. Trimming took 4 bases from V and 4 from J; bases not matched to a gene: 7. CDR3 bases: TGTGCCACCAGTGAACCGGGACAGGCTATCTATGGCTACACCTTC. This gives the protein CATSEPGQAIYGYTF.

The chain has TRBV6-6 and TRBJ1-1, with 9 bases identical to TRBD1. J gave up 5 bases and V 6 bases, and 7 bases lay outside the gene matches. The germline CDR1 and CDR2 sequences are MNHNY and SVGAGI (reference sequence). This CDR3 comprises 14 residues. CDR3 in amino acids: CASSIQGAYTEAFF. For the CDR3, the DNA is TGTGCCAGCAGCATACAGGGGGCATATACTGAAGCTTTCTTT.

The chain employs TRBV6-2 or TRBV6-3 and TRBJ2-4; a possible D gene is TRBD2 (6 bases). Deletions cut 6 bases from V and 13 bases from J, with 19 bases between. Germline assignment: CDR1 MNHEY and CDR2 SVGEGT. The CDR3 totals 13 residues. The CDR3, as DNA: TGTGCCAGCAGCAACCCTGTCCGGGAGCAACAGTACTTC. Translated: CASSNPVREQQYF.

This clone was seen just once. The J gene is TRBJ2-1, the V gene TRBV9; 11 bases are shared with TRBD1. V shed 3 bases and J 4 bases; nucleotides not matched to a gene: 6. The germline V gene has CDR1 SGDLS and CDR2 YYNGEE. The CDR3 totals 16 residues. The CDR3: CASSAGTGGLYNEQFF. The CDR3 DNA follows: TGTGCCAGCAGCGCCGGGACAGGGGGATTATACAATGAGCAGTTCTTC.

The chain couples TRBV30 to TRBJ1-6, with TRBD1 identical over 12 bases. The length of the CDR3 is 16 residues. From germline, CDR1 is GTSNPN and CDR2 SVGIG (reference sequence). Germline trimming cut 5 bases from V and 5 bases from J; bases unmatched to any gene: 7. DNA for the CDR3: TGTGCCTGGGAAGGGACAGGGGGCACAAATAATTCACCCCTCCACTTT. This sequence encodes CAWEGTGGTNNSPLHF.